This T cell receptor beta chain appears in the sequencing data of a study of shared clonotypes between healthy human individuals. CD8 cells regarded as naive lacked CD45RO, were positively chosen for CCR7, and omitted terminally differentiated effector memory CD45RA+ cells. Only Caucasian adults living in Nashville, Tennessee made up the donor group. Sequencing used immunoSEQ multiplex PCR; TCRdb keeps in-frame clones, though not all of them. The sample shows 450,000 to 700,000 clones, around 95% of them seen only once. With 0 bases removed from V and 3 bases from J, the gap between germline ends came to 14 bases. In germline, CDR1 is LNHNV, CDR2 YYDKDF (reference sequence). The CDR3 length is 16 residues.

The chain joins TRBV15 to TRBJ1-1; tentative D call: TRBD1 (5 bases). The TCR comes from a woman aged 25 to 39 in good health. The source material was naive CD8+ T cells sorted from blood. The CDR3: CATSRDPAGLDTEAFF. CDR3 nucleotides: TGTGCCACCAGCAGAGATCCCGCAGGGTTGGACACTGAAGCTTTCTTT.